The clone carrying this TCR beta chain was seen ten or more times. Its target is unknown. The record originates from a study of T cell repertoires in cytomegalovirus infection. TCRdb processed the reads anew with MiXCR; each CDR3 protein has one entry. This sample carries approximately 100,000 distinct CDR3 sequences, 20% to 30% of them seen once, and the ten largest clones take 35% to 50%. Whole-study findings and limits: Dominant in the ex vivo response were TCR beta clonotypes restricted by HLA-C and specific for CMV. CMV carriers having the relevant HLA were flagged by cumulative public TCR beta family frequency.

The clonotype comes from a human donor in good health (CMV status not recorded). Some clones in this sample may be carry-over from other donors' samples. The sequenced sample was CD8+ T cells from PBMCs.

CDR3 sequence (DNA): TGTGCCAGCAGCTTTCGACAGGGGTCCGATGAGCAGTTCTTC. This translates into CASSFRQGSDEQFF. The chain combines TRBV7-2 with TRBJ2-1; 8 bases are a match to TRBD1. V gave up 3 bases and J gave up 8 bases; unmatched junction bases: 6. CDR1 is SGHTA and CDR2 is FQGNSA in the germline V gene. The length of the CDR3 is 14 residues.